This T cell receptor beta chain was found in a study of synovial regulatory T cells in juvenile arthritis. This CDR3 has 13 residues. The protein alone is recorded here. Germline values: CDR1 MNHEY, CDR2 SVGAGI. The study, taken as a whole, reports: Synovial Treg CDR3 sequences overlapped more with iaTregs than other circulating Tregs.

Repertoires were generated with immunoSEQ multiplex PCR, while TCRdb's copy carries only in-frame clones and drops some. The specimen's table records 7,500 to 10,000 clones. Donors were 11 juvenile idiopathic arthritis patients with active disease. In the case of this clone: What it binds is not known.

The TCR originated in a donor younger than 30 with juvenile idiopathic arthritis. The sequenced sample was Treg cells from blood. Subset here: remaining (HLA-DR-negative) circulating blood Treg cells. The chain carries TRBV6-5 and TRBJ1-4. CDR3 protein: CASTRRGEEKLFF.